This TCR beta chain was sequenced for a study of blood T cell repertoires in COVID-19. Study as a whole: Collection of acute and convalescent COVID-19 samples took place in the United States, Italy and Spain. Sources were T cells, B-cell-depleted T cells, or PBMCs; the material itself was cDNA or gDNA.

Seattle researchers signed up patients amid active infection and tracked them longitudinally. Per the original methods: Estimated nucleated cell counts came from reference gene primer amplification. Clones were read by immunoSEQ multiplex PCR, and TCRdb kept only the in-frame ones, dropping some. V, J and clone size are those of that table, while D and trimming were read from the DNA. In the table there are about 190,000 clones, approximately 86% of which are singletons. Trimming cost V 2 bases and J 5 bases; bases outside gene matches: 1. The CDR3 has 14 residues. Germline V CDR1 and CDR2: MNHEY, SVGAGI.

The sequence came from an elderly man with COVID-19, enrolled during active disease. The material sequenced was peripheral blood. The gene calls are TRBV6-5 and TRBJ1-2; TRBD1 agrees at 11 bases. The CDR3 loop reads CASSYGTGGYGYTF. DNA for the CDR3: TGTGCCAGCAGTTACGGGACAGGGGGATATGGCTACACCTTC.